This TCR beta chain was sequenced for a study of blood T cell repertoires in COVID-19. The overall study: COVID-19 samples collected from the United States, Italy and Spain covered acute and convalescent phases. T cells, B-cell-depleted T cells, or PBMCs supplied cDNA or gDNA.

As handled by the study authors: Cell counts per sample came from amplifying reference gene primers. This table comes from immunoSEQ multiplex PCR, and its TCRdb copy is limited to in-frame clones, with some not included. For V, J and clone size, that table is used; D and trimming come from the DNA. The repertoire consists of 150,000 to 200,000 clones, with more than 75% occurring once and the leading ten covering 6.5% to 9.5%. Recruited during active infection, patients (from Seattle) were subsequently followed longitudinally. The V gene lost 1 base and the J gene lost 7 bases, with 14 bases spanning the gap. This CDR3 contains 15 residues. From germline, CDR1 is SGHTA and CDR2 FQGNSA.

This rearrangement joins TRBV7-2 to TRBJ1-5; D not certain. Input material: peripheral blood. The TCR originated in a woman aged 55-69 years with COVID-19, enrolled during active disease. The chain's CDR3 is CASSLGGSFRQPQHF. CDR3 DNA sequence: TGTGCCAGCAGCTTAGGAGGGAGTTTTCGACAGCCCCAGCATTTT.